This T cell receptor beta chain emerged from a study of neurological immune-mediated disorders. Whole-study findings and limits: Multiple sclerosis was found to have the least TCR clonal expansion, below healthy controls, and HTLV-1-associated myelopathy the most. Across subjects, expanded clones had no CDR3 amino acid sequences in common, pointing to private repertoires in all groups.

5'RACE with 10-nucleotide random UMIs produced the cDNA. TCRdb processed the 5' RACE reads anew with MiXCR; each CDR3 protein has one entry. The data contain approximately 50,000 distinct CDR3 sequences, around 3.5% of them singletons. In its sample, this clonotype was seen many times. Antigen: not known. The CDR3 contains 13 residues. The germline CDR1 and CDR2 sequences are SGHNT and YENEEA. V gave up 8 bases and J gave up 0 bases, with 8 bases separating them. The receptor comes from a man aged 40-50 years with multiple sclerosis. The sample taken for sequencing was PBMCs. The V call is TRBV11-3, the J call TRBJ2-4; D unclear. The CDR3 reads CASGQIAKNIQYF. The CDR3 region has the DNA TGTGCCAGCGGGCAGATAGCCAAAAACATTCAGTACTTC.